The text below deals with one T cell receptor (beta chain). This sample is part of a study of blood T cell repertoires in COVID-19. Study information: Researchers got acute and convalescent COVID-19 samples from the United States, Italy and Spain.

Germline CDR1 GTSNPN, CDR2 SVGIG (reference sequence). This CDR3 contains 16 residues. Trimming cost V 0 bases and J 6 bases; bases outside gene matches: 10. As processed by the authors: It was from reference gene primer amplification that nucleated cell counts were estimated. Sequencing used immunoSEQ multiplex PCR; TCRdb keeps in-frame clones, though not all of them. From that table come the V and J calls and clone size; the DNA was used to work out D and trimming. The sample has over 90,000 clones, approximately 81% seen once. The chain links TRBV30 to TRBJ1-5, with 8 bases fitting TRBD1. The origin of this receptor is a man aged 60 to 69 with acute or convalescent COVID-19. The specimen was peripheral blood. CDR3 protein: CAWSVRRGQGSQPQHF. The DNA of the CDR3 is TGTGCCTGGAGTGTACGCAGGGGGCAGGGCTCTCAGCCCCAGCATTTT.